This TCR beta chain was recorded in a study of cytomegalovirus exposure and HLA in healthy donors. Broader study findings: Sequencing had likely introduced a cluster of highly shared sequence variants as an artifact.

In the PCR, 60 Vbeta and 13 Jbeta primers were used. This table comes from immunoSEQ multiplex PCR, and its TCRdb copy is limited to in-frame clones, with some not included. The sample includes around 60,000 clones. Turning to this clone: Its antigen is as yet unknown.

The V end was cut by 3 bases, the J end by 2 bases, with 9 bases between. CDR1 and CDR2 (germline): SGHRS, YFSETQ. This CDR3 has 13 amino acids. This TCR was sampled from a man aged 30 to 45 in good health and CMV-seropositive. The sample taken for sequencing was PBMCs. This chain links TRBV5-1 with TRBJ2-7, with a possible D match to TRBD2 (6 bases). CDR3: CASSYGLTYEQYF. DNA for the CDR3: TGCGCCAGCAGCTACGGACTAACCTACGAGCAGTACTTC.